Listed here are 3 T cell receptor beta chains from one sample, sequenced in a study of blood T cell repertoires in COVID-19. Profiled with immunoSEQ multiplex PCR; TCRdb holds only in-frame clones, not every one. The data contain hundreds of thousands of clones, around 84% of them singletons. Sequenced material: PBMCs or T cells enriched from blood (not recorded which). These receptor sequences come from a woman between 50 and 59 years old who had recovered from COVID-19.

The genes are TRBV19 and TRBJ2-1; 11 bases match TRBD2. V trimming: 6 bases; J trimming: 6 bases; junction bases outside the gene matches: 10. This CDR3 spans 16 amino acids. The V gene's germline CDR1 is LNHDA and CDR2 SQIVND (reference sequence). The CDR3 spells CASSTLLAGASNEQFF. The CDR3 nucleotides read TGTGCCAGTAGCACATTACTAGCGGGAGCCTCCAATGAGCAGTTCTTC. Full variable domain (remainder filled in from reference TRBV19 and TRBJ2-1): DGGITQSPKYLFRKEGQNVTLSCEQNLNHDAMYWYRQDPGQGLRLIYYSQIVNDFQKGDIAEGYSVSREKKESFPLTVTSAQKNPTAFYLCASSTLLAGASNEQFFGPGTRLTVL.

DNA of the CDR3: TGTGCCTGGAGTCCAGGGGGGAGCGCTGAAGCTTTCTTT. Amino acids: CAWSPGGSAEAFF. The chain joins TRBV30 to TRBJ1-1; 7 nucleotides agree with TRBD1. The CDR3 consists of 13 residues. Germline V CDR1 and CDR2: GTSNPN, SVGIG (reference sequence). J lost 6 bases, V lost 2 bases, and 6 bases had no gene match.

The chain recombines TRBV18 with TRBJ2-7; 9 nucleotides agree with TRBD1. V was clipped by 5 bases and J by 3 bases; unmatched bases: 8. Germline CDR1 KGHSH, CDR2 LQKENI. This CDR3 is built from 15 residues. The CDR3 spells CASSSTGQGNYEQYF. Here the CDR3 DNA reads TGTGCCAGCTCATCTACGGGACAGGGTAACTACGAGCAGTACTTC.